The 5 T cell receptor beta chains below come from one sample, sequenced in a study of CD8+ T cells in alopecia areata (dated by TCRdb to between 2017 and 2018). Libraries were prepared through the immunoSEQ multiplex PCR assay. For TCR sequencing, RNA was extracted from every sample and reverse transcribed into cDNA to serve as template. The source is immuneACCESS, and TCRdb retained only in-frame sequences with V and J called. Part of the clones is not carried over; for the studies checked, unresolved V genes explain less than half of this, and the remainder is unexplained. Across this sample there are 200,000 to 250,000 clones, with around three fifths seen only once. The ten largest clones represent about 1.6% of the sample. This sample's time point label indicates: about four weeks on oral tofacitinib. The treatment or condition label of this sample denotes: oral pan-JAK inhibitor, 5-10 mg twice daily.

Sample: CD4+ T cells sorted from blood, taken at week 4, from a patient treated with tofacitinib. All receptors derive from a human donor with alopecia areata.

The chain joins TRBV11-1 to TRBJ2-2; D remains ambiguous. Germline CDR1 SGHAT, CDR2 FQDESV (reference sequence). Trimming took 5 bases from V and 1 from J, leaving 11 bases between them. The length of the CDR3 is 15 residues. The CDR3 is CASSRTTVNTGELFF. The DNA for the CDR3 is TGTGCCAGCAGCCGAACAACAGTGAACACCGGGGAGCTGTTTTTT.

J is TRBJ2-5 and V is TRBV9; D may be TRBD1 (6 bases). The CDR3 contains 14 residues. CDR1 and CDR2 (germline): SGDLS, YYNGEE. V was shortened by 3 bases and J by 0 bases, with 9 bases between the two germline ends. The CDR3 DNA is TGTGCCAGCAGCGGGACAGCGTACCAAGAGACCCAGTACTTC. Translating gives CASSGTAYQETQYF.

V gene TRBV25-1 combines with J gene TRBJ1-4; no firm D call. The CDR3 contains 13 residues. From germline, CDR1 is MGHDK and CDR2 SYGVNS. The V gene lost 4 bases and the J gene lost 8 bases, with 11 bases spanning the gap. CDR3 sequence reads: CASSGTIGEKLFF. The CDR3 DNA reads TGTGCCAGCAGTGGGACGATTGGGGAAAAACTGTTTTTT.

The chain combines TRBV25-1 with TRBJ2-2; D is possibly TRBD2 (5 bases). V was clipped by 4 bases and J by 6 bases, with 12 bases between them. The CDR3 has 14 residues. The V gene's germline CDR1 is MGHDK and CDR2 SYGVNS. The CDR3, as DNA: TGTGCCAGCAGTGTTGAGGGAGCGGCCGGGGAGCTGTTTTTT. This codes for CASSVEGAAGELFF. Filled out from reference TRBV25-1 and TRBJ2-2, the complete variable domain reads EADIYQTPRYLVIGTGKKITLECSQTMGHDKMYWYQQDPGMELHLIHYSYGVNSTEKGDLSSESTVSRIRTEHFPLTLESARPSHTSQYLCASSVEGAAGELFFGEGSRLTVL.

The chain recombines TRBV5-1 with TRBJ2-1; tentatively, D is TRBD2 (5 bases). With 2 bases removed from V and 12 bases from J, the gap between germline ends came to 18 bases. This CDR3 region has 14 residues. In germline, CDR1 is SGHRS, CDR2 YFSETQ. CDR3 sequence reads: CASSLMDSEVGQFF. In nucleotides, the CDR3 is TGCGCCAGCAGCTTAATGGACTCAGAGGTCGGGCAGTTCTTC.